This is a list of T cell receptor beta chains from one sample in a study of tumor-infiltrating lymphocytes in localized non-small cell lung cancer. The data were produced by immunoSEQ multiplex PCR, yet TCRdb's version contains in-frame clones alone and is incomplete. The sample has about 9,900 clones; roughly 71% are singletons. Specimen: lung tumor tissue. The receptor source for this set is a human donor with non-small cell lung cancer. The CDR3 runs from the conserved cysteine through the conserved F or W. The D gene is left open where the match is weak. Size is omitted from some rows. Given values are once, few, many or a class for expanded clones.

CDR3 DNA,CDR3 protein,clone size,D gene,J gene,V gene
TGTGCCAGCAGCTTGGTGGGTCCCTACGAGCAGTACTTC,CASSLVGPYEQYF,once,NA,TRBJ2-7,TRBV5-6
TGTGCCAGTAGCGCCGGGACCGGCCGGAATCAGCCCCAGCATTTT,CASSAGTGRNQPQHF,NA,NA,TRBJ1-5,TRBV19
TGTGCCTGGAATCGGGGGCTGAACACTGAAGCTTTCTTT,CAWNRGLNTEAFF,NA,NA,TRBJ1-1,TRBV30
TGTGCCAGCAGTTGGGGGGACGGGTCCCTTCAAGAGACCCAGTACTTC,CASSWGDGSLQETQYF,NA,NA,TRBJ2-5,TRBV6-5
TGTGCCAGCAGCGCTACACAAGGGACAGGCCGCGGAGGCTACACCTTC,CASSATQGTGRGGYTF,NA,TRBD1,TRBJ1-2,TRBV27
TGTGCCAGCACTGTAACGGGGACAGGCTTCTACGAGCAGTACTTC,CASTVTGTGFYEQYF,NA,TRBD1,TRBJ2-7,TRBV6-5
TGCGCCAGCAGCTCGGGAGGAGCGACAGATACGCAGTATTTT,CASSSGGATDTQYF,medium-sized,TRBD2,TRBJ2-3,TRBV5-1
TGTGCCTGGAGTGTCTCCGGTGATAGGGGCAATCAGCCCCAGCATTTT,CAWSVSGDRGNQPQHF,NA,NA,TRBJ1-5,TRBV30
TGCGCCAGCAGCATGACTAGCGGGGGAATCGAGCAGTACTTC,CASSMTSGGIEQYF,NA,TRBD2,TRBJ2-7,TRBV5-1
TGTGCCAGCAGCTTGACGGCGGGGGGGCAAGAGACCCAGTACTTC,CASSLTAGGQETQYF,medium-sized,TRBD2,TRBJ2-5,TRBV5-4
TGTGCCAGCAGCTCGGGACACCAGGGGAGCTCCTATAATTCACCCCTCCACTTT,CASSSGHQGSSYNSPLHF,once,NA,TRBJ1-6,TRBV7-9
TGCGCCAGCAGCTTGGATATGGTGGTTGGGGTTGTGAACACTGAAGCTTTCTTT,CASSLDMVVGVVNTEAFF,NA,NA,TRBJ1-1,TRBV5-1
TGTGCCATCAGTGAAAAGCGGGGGGAATACAATGAGCAGTTCTTC,CAISEKRGEYNEQFF,NA,TRBD2,TRBJ2-1,TRBV10-3
TGTGCCAGCAGCCTTCAGGGGCGGGGAACTCAAGAGACCCAGTACTTC,CASSLQGRGTQETQYF,few,NA,TRBJ2-5,TRBV14
TGTGCCAGCAGCGTAGTTGGTGGTGGGCGGGATTTCTTT,CASSVVGGGRDFF,NA,NA,TRBJ1-1,TRBV9
TGTGCCAGCAGCTTGGCCAGGGCTCCTGGGGCCAACGTCCTGACTTTC,CASSLARAPGANVLTF,NA,NA,TRBJ2-6,TRBV5-4
TGTGCCAGCAGCTTAAAACTGGGGTCTGAGACCCAGTACTTC,CASSLKLGSETQYF,NA,NA,TRBJ2-5,TRBV5-5
TGTGCCAGCAGTTCCACAGGGAGCTCCTCTGGGGCCAACGTCCTGACTTTC,CASSSTGSSSGANVLTF,NA,NA,TRBJ2-6,TRBV28
TGTGCCAGCTCGCCCCGGGCCCTGAACACTGAAGCTTTCTTT,CASSPRALNTEAFF,NA,NA,TRBJ1-1,TRBV18
TGTGCCAGTAGTGGAGGGGTCTACGAGCAGTACTTC,CASSGGVYEQYF,NA,NA,TRBJ2-7,TRBV19
TGCGCCAGCAGCTTGGCAGGGGACTCCCCACAATATGAGCAGTTCTTC,CASSLAGDSPQYEQFF,NA,NA,TRBJ2-1,TRBV5-1